Detailed here is one T cell receptor (beta chain). This sample is drawn from a study of blood T cell repertoires in COVID-19. Study overall: Both acute and convalescent COVID-19 samples were obtained from the United States, Italy and Spain. The cDNA or gDNA used as material had been derived from T cells, B-cell-depleted T cells, or PBMCs.

As handled by the study authors: Using reference gene primer amplification, nucleated cell counts were estimated. Repertoires were generated with immunoSEQ multiplex PCR, while TCRdb's copy carries only in-frame clones and drops some. That table supplies the V and J calls and clone size; D and trimming were determined from the DNA. This sample carries about 110,000 clones, over 75% of them seen once, and the ten largest clones take about 2.2%. This CDR3 has 15 residues. The V gene end was trimmed by 4 bases and the J gene end by 1 base; junction bases not matched to a gene: 7. CDR1 SGHRS and CDR2 YFSETQ come from the germline V gene.

The TCR originated in a human donor in a cohort sampled during active COVID-19. The chain combines TRBV5-1 with TRBJ2-7, with TRBD2 matching over 8 bases. The sequenced material came from peripheral blood. CDR3 sequence reads: CASSELAGLSYEQYF. In DNA, the CDR3 is TGCGCCAGCAGCGAGCTAGCGGGTCTGTCCTACGAGCAGTACTTC.